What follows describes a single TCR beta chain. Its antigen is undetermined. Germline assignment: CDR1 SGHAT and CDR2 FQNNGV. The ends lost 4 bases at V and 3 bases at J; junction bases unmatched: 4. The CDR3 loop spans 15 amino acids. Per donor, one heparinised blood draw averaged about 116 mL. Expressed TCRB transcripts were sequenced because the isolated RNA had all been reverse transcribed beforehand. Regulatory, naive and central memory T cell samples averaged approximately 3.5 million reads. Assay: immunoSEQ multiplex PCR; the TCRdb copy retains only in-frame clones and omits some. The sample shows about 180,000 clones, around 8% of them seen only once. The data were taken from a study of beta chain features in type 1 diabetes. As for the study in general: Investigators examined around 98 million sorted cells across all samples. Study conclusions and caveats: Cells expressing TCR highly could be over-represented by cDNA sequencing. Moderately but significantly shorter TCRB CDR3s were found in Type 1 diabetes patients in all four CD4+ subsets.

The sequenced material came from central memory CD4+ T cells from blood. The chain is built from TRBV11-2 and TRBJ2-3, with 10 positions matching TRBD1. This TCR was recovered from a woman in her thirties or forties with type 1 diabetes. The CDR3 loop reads CASSSGTGETDTQYF. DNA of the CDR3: TGTGCCAGCAGCTCCGGGACAGGGGAGACAGATACGCAGTATTTT.